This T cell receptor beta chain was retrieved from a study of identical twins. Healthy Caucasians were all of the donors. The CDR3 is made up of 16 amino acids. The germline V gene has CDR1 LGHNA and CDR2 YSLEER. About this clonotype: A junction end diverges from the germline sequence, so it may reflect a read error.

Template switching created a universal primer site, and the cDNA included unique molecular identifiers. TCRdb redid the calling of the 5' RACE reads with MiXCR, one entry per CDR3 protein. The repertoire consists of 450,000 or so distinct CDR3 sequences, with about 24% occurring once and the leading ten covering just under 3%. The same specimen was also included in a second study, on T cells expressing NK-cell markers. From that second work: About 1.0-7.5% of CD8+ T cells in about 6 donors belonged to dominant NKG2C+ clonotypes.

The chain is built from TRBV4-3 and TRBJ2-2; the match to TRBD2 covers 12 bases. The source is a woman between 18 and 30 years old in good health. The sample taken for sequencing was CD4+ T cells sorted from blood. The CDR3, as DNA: TGCGCCAGCAGCCCCAGGACTAGCGGGAACGCCGGGGAGCTGTTTTTT. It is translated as CASSPRTSGNAGELFF.